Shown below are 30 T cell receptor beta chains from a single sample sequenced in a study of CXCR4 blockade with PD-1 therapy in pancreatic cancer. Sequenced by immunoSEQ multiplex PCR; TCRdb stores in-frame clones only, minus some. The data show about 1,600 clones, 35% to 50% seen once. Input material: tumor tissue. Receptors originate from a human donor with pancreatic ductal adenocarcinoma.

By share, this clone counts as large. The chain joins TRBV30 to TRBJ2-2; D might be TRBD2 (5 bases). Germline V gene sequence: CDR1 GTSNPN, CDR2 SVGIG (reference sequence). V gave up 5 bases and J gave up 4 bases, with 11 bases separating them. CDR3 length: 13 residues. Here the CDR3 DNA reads TGTGCCTGGGCTGGGCTAGCCACCGGGGAGCTGTTTTTT. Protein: CAWAGLATGELFF.

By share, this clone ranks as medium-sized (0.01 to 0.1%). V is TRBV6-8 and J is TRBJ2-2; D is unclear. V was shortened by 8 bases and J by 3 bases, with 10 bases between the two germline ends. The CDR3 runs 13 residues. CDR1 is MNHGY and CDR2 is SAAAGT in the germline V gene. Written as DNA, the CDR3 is TGTGCCAGCCTTGATACTTACACCGGGGAGCTGTTTTTT. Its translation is CASLDTYTGELFF.

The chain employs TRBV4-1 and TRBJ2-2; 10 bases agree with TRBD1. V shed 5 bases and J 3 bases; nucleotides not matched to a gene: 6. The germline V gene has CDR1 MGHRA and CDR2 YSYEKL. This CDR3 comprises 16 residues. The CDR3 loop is CASSTRQGADTGELFF. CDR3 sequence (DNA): TGCGCCAGCAGCACGAGACAGGGGGCGGACACCGGGGAGCTGTTTTTT.

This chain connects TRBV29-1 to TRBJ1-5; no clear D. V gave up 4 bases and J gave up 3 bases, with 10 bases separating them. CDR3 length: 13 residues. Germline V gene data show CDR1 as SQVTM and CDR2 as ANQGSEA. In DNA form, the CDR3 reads TGCAGCGTTGGGTCAGAACTCAATCAGCCCCAGCATTTT. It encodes CSVGSELNQPQHF. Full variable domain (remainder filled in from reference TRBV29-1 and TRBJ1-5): SAVISQKPSRDICQRGTSLTIQCQVDSQVTMMFWYRQQPGQSLTLIATANQGSEATYESGFVIDKFPISRPNLTFSTLTVSNMSPEDSSIYLCSVGSELNQPQHFGDGTRLSIL.

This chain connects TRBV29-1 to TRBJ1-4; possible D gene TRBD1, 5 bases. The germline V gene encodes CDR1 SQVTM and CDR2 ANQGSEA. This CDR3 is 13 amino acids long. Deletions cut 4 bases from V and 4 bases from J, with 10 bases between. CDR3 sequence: CSVGDRGNEKLFF. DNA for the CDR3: TGCAGCGTTGGGGACCGGGGTAATGAAAAACTGTTTTTT.

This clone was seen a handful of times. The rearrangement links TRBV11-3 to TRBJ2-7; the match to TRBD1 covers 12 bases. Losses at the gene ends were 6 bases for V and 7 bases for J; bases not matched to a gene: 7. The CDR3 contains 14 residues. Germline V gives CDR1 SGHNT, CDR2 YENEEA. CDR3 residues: CASSTGTGGREQYF. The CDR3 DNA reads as TGTGCCAGCAGTACCGGGACAGGGGGCCGGGAGCAGTACTTC.

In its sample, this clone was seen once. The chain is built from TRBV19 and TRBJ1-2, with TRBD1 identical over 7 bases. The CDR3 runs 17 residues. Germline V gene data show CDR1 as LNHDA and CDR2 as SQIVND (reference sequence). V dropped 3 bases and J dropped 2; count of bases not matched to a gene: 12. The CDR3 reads CASSISFPGTVNYGYTF. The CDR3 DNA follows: TGTGCCAGTAGTATCTCCTTTCCCGGGACAGTGAACTATGGCTACACCTTC.

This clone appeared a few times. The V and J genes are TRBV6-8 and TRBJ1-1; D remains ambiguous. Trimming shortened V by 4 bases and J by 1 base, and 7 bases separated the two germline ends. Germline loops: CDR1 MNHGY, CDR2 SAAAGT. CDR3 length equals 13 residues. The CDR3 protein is CASSLTENTEAFF. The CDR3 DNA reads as TGTGCCAGCAGTTTAACCGAGAACACTGAAGCTTTCTTT.

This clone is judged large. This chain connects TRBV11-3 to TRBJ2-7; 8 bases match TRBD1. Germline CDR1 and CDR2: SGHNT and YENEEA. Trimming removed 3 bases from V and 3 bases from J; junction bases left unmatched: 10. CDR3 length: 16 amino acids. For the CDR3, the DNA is TGTGCCAGCAGCTTGGATGCCAGGGGGCAGTTCTACGAGCAGTACTTC. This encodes CASSLDARGQFYEQYF.

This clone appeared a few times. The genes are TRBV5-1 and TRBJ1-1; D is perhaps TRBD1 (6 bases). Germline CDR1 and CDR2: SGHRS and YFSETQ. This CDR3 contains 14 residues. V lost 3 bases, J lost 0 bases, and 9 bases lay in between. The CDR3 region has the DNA TGCGCCAGCAGCTACGGACAGCTGAACACTGAAGCTTTCTTT. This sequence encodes CASSYGQLNTEAFF.

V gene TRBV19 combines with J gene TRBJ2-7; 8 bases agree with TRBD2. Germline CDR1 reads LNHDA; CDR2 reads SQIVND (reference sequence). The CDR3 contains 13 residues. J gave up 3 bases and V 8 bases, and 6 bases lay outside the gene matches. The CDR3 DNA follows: TGTGCCAGTTCCCCGGGACTAGTCTACGAGCAGTACTTC. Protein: CASSPGLVYEQYF.

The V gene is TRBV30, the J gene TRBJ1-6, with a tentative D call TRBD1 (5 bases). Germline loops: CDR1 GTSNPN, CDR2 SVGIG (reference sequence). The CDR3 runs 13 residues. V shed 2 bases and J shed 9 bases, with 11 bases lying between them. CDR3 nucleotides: TGTGCCTGGAGTCGCCAGGGATCTTCACCCCTCCACTTT. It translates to CAWSRQGSSPLHF.

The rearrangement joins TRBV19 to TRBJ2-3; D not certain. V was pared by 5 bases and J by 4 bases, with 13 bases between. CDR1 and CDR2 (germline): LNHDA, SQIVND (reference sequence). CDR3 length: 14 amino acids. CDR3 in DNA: TGTGCCAGTAGTCTCCGGACGTGGGCAGATACGCAGTATTTT. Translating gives CASSLRTWADTQYF.

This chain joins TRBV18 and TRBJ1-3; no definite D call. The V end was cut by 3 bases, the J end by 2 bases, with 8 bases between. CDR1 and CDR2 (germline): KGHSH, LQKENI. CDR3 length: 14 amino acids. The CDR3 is CASSPAAAGNTIYF. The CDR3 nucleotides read TGTGCCAGCTCACCCGCGGCAGCTGGAAACACCATATATTTT. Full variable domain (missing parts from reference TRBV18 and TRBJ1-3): NAGVMQNPRHLVRRRGQEARLRCSPMKGHSHVYWYRQLPEEGLKFMVYLQKENIIDESGMPKERFSAEFPKEGPSILRIQQVVRGDSAAYFCASSPAAAGNTIYFGEGSWLTVV.

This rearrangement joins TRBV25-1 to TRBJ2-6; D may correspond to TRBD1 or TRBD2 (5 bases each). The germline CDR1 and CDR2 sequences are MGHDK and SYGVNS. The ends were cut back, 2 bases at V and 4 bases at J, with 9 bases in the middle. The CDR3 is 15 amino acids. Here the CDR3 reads CASSEPGTGANVLTF. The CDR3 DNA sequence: TGTGCCAGCAGTGAACCAGGGACCGGGGCCAACGTCCTGACTTTC.

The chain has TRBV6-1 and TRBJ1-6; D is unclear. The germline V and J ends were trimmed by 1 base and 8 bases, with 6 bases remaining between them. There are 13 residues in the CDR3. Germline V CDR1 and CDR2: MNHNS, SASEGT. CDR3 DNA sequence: TGTGCCAGCAGTGAAGGGACCCATTCACCCCTCCACTTT. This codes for CASSEGTHSPLHF.

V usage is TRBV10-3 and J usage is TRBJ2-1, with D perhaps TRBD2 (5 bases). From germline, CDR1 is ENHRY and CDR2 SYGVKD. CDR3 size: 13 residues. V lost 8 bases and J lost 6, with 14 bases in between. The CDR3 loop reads CAIVGASGNEQFF. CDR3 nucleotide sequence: TGTGCCATCGTTGGTGCGAGCGGCAATGAGCAGTTCTTC.

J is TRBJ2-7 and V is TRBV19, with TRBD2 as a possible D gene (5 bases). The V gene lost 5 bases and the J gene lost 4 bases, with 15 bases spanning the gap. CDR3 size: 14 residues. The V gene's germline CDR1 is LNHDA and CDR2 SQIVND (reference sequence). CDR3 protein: CASSPTERNYEQYF. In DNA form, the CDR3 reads TGTGCCAGTAGTCCCACGGAGCGGAATTACGAGCAGTACTTC.

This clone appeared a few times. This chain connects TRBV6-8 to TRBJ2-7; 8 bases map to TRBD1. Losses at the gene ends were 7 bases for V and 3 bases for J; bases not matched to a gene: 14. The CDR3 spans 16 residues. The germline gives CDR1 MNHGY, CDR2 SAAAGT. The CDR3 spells CASKRHGTGGDYEQYV. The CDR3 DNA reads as TGTGCCAGCAAGCGCCACGGGACAGGAGGTGACTACGAGCAGTACGTC.

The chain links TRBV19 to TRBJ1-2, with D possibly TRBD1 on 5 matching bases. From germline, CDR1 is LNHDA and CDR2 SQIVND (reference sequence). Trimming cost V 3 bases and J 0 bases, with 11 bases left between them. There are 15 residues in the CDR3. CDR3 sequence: CASSIGAEANYGYTF. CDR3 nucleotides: TGTGCCAGTAGTATTGGGGCGGAGGCTAACTATGGCTACACCTTC.

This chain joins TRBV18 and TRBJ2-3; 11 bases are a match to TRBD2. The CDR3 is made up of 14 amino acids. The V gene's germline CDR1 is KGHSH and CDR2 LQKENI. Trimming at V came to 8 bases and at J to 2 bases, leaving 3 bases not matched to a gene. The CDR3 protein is CASQGLAVTDTQYF. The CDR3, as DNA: TGTGCCAGCCAGGGACTAGCGGTCACAGATACGCAGTATTTT.

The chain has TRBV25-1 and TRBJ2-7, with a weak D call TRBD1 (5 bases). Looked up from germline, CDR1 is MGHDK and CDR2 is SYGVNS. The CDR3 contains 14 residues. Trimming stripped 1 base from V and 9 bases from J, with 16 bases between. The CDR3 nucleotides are TGTGCCAGCAGTGAATCTGGCAGGGCAAGGAGGCAGTACGTC. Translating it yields CASSESGRARRQYV.

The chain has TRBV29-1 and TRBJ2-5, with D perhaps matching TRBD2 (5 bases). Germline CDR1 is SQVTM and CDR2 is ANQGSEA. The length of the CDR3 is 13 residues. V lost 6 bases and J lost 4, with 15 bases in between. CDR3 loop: CSVARIEGETQYF. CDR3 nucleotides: TGCAGCGTGGCCAGGATAGAGGGAGAGACCCAGTACTTC.

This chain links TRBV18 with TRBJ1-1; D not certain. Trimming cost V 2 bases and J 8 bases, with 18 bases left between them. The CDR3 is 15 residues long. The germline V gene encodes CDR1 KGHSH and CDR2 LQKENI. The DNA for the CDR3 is TGTGCCAGCTCACCATCGACGGCCAGAGAAAGGGAAGCTTTCTTT. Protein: CASSPSTAREREAFF.

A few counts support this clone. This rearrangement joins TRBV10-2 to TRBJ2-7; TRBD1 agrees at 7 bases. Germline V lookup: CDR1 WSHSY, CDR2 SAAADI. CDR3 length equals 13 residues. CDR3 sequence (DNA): TGCGCCAGCACCCCACCCGACAGGGCGACTTGGGACGTC. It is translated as CASTPPDRATWDV.

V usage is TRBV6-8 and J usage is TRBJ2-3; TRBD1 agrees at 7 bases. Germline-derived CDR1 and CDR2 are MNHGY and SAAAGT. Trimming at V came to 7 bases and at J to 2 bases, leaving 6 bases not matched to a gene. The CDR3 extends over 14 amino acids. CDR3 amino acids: CASMGTAYTDTQYF. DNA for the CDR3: TGTGCCAGCATGGGGACAGCCTACACAGATACGCAGTATTTT.

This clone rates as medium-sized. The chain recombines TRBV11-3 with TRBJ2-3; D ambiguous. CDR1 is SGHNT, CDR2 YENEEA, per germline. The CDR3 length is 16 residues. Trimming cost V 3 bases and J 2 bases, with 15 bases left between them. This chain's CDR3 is CASSLSETRYTDTQYF. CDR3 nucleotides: TGTGCCAGCAGCTTGAGTGAGACTCGCTACACAGATACGCAGTATTTT.

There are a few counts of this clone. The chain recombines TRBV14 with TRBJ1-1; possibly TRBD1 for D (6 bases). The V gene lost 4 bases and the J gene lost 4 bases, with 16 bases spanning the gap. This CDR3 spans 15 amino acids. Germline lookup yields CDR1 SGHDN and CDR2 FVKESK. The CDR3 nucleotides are TGTGCCAGCAGCCCCCAAAGGGGGGGATCCACTGAAGCTTTCTTT. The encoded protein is CASSPQRGGSTEAFF.

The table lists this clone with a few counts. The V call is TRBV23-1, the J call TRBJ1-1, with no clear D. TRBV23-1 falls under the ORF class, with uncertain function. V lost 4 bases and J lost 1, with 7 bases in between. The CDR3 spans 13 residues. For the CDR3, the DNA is TGCGCCAGCAGTCCGGACCCGAACACTGAAGCTTTCTTT. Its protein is CASSPDPNTEAFF.

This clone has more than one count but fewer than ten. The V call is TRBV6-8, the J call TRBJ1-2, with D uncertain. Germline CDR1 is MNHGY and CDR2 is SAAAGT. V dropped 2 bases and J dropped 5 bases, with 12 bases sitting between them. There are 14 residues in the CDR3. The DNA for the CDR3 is TGTGCCAGCAGTTACCAAACATGGGGTTATGGCTACACCTTC. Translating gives CASSYQTWGYGYTF.